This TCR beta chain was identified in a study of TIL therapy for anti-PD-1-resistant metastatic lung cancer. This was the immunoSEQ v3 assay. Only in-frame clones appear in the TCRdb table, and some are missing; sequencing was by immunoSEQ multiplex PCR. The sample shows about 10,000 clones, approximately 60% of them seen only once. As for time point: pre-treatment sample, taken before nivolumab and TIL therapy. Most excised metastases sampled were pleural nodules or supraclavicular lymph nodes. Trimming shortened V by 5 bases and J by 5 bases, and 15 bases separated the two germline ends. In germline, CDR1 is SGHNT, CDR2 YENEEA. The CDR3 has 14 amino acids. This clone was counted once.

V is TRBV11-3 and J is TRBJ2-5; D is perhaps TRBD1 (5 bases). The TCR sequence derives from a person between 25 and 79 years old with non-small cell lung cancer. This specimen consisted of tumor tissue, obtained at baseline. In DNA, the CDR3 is TGTGCCAGCAGCAAGACAGTCAATCTGGAGACCCAGTACTTC. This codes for CASSKTVNLETQYF.